This T cell receptor (beta chain) emerged from a study of blood T cell repertoires in COVID-19. Study context: Researchers got acute and convalescent COVID-19 samples from the United States, Italy and Spain.

Germline V gene lookup returns CDR1 KGHDR and CDR2 SFDVKD. The V and J ends lost 2 bases and 9 bases, in that order; junction bases with no gene match: 4. CDR3 length: 14 amino acids. Only one count was recorded for this clone. Profiling relied on immunoSEQ multiplex PCR, and the TCRdb table lists in-frame clones only, not all of them. The sample yields about 82,000 clones, around 81% seen once. The receptor's source is a man at least 80 years old with active or convalescent COVID-19. The rearrangement joins TRBV24-1 to TRBJ2-1, with 9 bases lining up with TRBD1. Sequenced: peripheral blood. CDR3 in amino acids: CATSDSATGGEQFF. The CDR3 DNA follows: TGTGCCACCAGTGATTCCGCGACAGGGGGTGAGCAGTTCTTC.